This T cell receptor beta chain was sequenced during a study of cytomegalovirus exposure and HLA in healthy donors. Findings and limits, study-wide: Sequencing depth across donors, presence/absence analyses assumed, was roughly uniform.

PCR was performed using 60 Vbeta and 13 Jbeta primers. Here immunoSEQ multiplex PCR was the method, and the copy in TCRdb shows in-frame clones only, minus some. The data contain about 200,000 clones, roughly four fifths of them seen just once; the ten biggest clones take up 2.5% to 3%. In the case of this clone: As yet, its antigen is unknown.

This sequence originates from a woman in her 40s in good health and CMV-seronegative. Material: PBMCs.

Written as DNA, the CDR3 is TGCGCCAGCAGCCGAGACAGGTCTGGCACAGATACGCAGTATTTT. Its translation: CASSRDRSGTDTQYF. The chain recombines TRBV4-1 with TRBJ2-3; tentatively, D is TRBD1 (6 bases). The V and J ends lost 4 bases and 1 base respectively, with 12 bases between them. The CDR3 covers 15 residues. Per the germline V gene, CDR1 is MGHRA and CDR2 is YSYEKL.